This TCR beta chain comes out of a study of PD-1 blockade in classical Hodgkin lymphoma. Profiled with immunoSEQ multiplex PCR; TCRdb holds only in-frame clones, not every one. The data contain some 22,000 clones, around three quarters of them singletons. CDR1 is SQVTM, CDR2 ANQGSEA, per germline. The CDR3 is 14 residues long. In every patient, relapse followed autologous stem cell transplantation, while exposure to brentuximab vedotin differed. This TCR was recovered from a human donor with classical Hodgkin lymphoma. The material was peripheral blood mononuclear cells (PBMCs), obtained before the second cycle of nivolumab. The chain couples TRBV29-1 to TRBJ2-1, with TRBD2 identical over 7 bases. The DNA of the CDR3 is TGCAGTGTCTCCGGCGGGAGCTCCTACAATGAGCAGTTCTTC. Its protein is CSVSGGSSYNEQFF.